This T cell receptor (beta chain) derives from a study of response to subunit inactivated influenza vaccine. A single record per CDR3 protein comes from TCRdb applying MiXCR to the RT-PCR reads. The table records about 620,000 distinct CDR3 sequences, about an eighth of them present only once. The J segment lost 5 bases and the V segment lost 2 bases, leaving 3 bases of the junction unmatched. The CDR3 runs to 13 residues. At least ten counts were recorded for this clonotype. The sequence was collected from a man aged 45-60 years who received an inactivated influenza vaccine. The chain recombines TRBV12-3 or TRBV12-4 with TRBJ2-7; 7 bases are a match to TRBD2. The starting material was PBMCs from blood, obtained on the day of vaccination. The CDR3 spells CASSLPGGHEQYF. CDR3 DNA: TGTGCCAGCAGTTTACCGGGAGGCCACGAGCAGTACTTC.